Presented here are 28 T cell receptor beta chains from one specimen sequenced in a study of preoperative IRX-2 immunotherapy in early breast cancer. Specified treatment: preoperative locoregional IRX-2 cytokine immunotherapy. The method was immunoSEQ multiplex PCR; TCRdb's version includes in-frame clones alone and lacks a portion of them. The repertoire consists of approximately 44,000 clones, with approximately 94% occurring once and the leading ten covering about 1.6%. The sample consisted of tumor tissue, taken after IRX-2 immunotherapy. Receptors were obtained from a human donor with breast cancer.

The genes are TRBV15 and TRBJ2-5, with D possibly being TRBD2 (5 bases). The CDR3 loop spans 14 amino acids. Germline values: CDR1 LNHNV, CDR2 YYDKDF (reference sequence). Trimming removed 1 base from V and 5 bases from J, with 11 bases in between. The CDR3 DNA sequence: TGTGCCACCAGCAGAGTCAACGCGGGCGAGACCCAGTACTTC. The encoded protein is CATSRVNAGETQYF.

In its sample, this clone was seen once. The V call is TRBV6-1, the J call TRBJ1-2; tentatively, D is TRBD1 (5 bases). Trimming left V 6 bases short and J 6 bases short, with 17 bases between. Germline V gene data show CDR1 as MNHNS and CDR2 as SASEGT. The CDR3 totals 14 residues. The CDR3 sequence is CASRQGSGTDGYTF. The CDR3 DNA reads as TGTGCCAGCAGACAAGGGTCGGGGACGGATGGCTACACCTTC.

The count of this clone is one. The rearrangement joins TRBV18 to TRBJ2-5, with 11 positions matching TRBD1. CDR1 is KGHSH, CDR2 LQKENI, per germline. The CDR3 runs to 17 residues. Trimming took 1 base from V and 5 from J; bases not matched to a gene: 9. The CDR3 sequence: CASSPLPGQGARETQYF. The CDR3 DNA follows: TGTGCCAGCTCACCACTCCCCGGACAGGGGGCGAGGGAGACCCAGTACTTC.

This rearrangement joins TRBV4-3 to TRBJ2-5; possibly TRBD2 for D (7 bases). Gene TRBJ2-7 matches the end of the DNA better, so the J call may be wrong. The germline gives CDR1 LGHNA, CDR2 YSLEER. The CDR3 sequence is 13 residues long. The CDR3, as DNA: TGCGCCAGCAGCAGGGGGGGCACCTACGAGCAGTACTTC. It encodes CASSRGGTYEQYF.

Here the CDR3 DNA reads TGTGCCAGCAGAGTGGACAGGGCCGGCGAAGCTTTCTTT. This encodes CASRVDRAGEAFF. The chain employs TRBV6-5 and TRBJ1-1; 8 nucleotides line up with TRBD1. The J segment lost 8 bases and the V segment lost 6 bases, leaving 8 bases of the junction unmatched. CDR3 length: 13 amino acids. From germline, CDR1 is MNHEY and CDR2 SVGAGI.

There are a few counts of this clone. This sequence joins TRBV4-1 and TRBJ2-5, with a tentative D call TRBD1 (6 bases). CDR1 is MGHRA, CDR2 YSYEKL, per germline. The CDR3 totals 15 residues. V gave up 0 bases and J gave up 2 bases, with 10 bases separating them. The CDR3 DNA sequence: TGCGCCAGCAGCCAAGATATTAGGGGGCAAGAGACCCAGTACTTC. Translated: CASSQDIRGQETQYF.

DNA for the CDR3: TGCGCCAGCAGCCCCAAGGTTGGGGTAAGGGGAGAGACCCAGTACTTC. Encoded protein: CASSPKVGVRGETQYF. V and J are TRBV5-1 and TRBJ2-5, with TRBD1 as a possible D gene (5 bases). Trimming cost V 4 bases and J 4 bases, with 20 bases left between them. Per the germline V gene, CDR1 is SGHRS and CDR2 is YFSETQ. The CDR3 contains 16 residues.

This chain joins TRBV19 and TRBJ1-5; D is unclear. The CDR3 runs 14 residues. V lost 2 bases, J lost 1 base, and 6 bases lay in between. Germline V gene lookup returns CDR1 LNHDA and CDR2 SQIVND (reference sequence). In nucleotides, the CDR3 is TGTGCCAGTAGTATACAGCAGAGCAATCAGCCCCAGCATTTT. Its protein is CASSIQQSNQPQHF.

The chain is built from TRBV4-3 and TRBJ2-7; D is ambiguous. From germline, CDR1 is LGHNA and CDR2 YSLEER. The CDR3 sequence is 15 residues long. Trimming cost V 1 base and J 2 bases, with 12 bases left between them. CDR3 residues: CASSQVPAQTYEQYF. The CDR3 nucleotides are TGCGCCAGCAGCCAAGTGCCCGCACAGACCTACGAGCAGTACTTC.

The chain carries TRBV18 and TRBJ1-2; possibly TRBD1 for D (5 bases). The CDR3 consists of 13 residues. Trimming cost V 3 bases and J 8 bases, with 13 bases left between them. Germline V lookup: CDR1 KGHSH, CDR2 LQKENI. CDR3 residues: CASSPSGREGYTF. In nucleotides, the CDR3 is TGTGCCAGCTCACCGAGCGGCAGGGAGGGCTACACCTTC.

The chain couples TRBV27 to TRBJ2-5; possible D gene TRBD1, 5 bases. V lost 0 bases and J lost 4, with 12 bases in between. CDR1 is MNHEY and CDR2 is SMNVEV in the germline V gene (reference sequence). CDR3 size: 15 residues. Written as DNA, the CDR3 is TGTGCCAGCAGTTTATCATCAGGGTTCAGAGAGACCCAGTACTTC. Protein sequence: CASSLSSGFRETQYF.

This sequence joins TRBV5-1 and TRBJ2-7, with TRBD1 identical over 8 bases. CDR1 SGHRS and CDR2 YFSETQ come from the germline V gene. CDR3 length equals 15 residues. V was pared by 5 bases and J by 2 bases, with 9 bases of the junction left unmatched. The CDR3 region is CASRFGTGVPYEQYF. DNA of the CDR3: TGCGCCAGCAGATTCGGGACAGGCGTCCCCTACGAGCAGTACTTC. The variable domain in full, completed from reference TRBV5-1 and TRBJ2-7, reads KAGVTQTPRYLIKTRGQQVTLSCSPISGHRSVSWYQQTPGQGLQFLFEYFSETQRNKGNFPGRFSGRQFSNSRSEMNVSTLELGDSALYLCASRFGTGVPYEQYFGPGTRLTVT.

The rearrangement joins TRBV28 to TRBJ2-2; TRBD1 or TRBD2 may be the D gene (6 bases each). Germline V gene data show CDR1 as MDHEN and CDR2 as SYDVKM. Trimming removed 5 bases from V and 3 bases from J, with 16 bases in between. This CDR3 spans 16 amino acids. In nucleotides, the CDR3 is TGTGCCAGCAGTCTAGAACAGGGACTTTACACCGGGGAGCTGTTTTTT. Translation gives CASSLEQGLYTGELFF.

Here the CDR3 DNA reads TGTGCCAGCAGTTACTCGGTAGGGACAGGACCCTACGAGCAGTACTTC. Its protein product is CASSYSVGTGPYEQYF. This chain uses TRBV6-5 with TRBJ2-5, with TRBD1 matching over 8 bases. The J call may be wrong; the DNA end is better matched by TRBJ2-7. The CDR3 spans 16 residues. The germline CDR1 and CDR2 sequences are MNHEY and SVGAGI.

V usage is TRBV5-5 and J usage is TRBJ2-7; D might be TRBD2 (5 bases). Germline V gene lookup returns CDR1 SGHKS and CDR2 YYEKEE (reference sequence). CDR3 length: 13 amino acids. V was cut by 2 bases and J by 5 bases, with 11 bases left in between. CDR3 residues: CASSFWLADEQYF. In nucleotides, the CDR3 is TGTGCCAGCAGCTTTTGGCTAGCAGACGAGCAGTACTTC. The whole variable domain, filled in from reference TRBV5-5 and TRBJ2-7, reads DAGVTQSPTHLIKTRGQQVTLRCSPISGHKSVSWYQQVLGQGPQFIFQYYEKEERGRGNFPDRFSARQFPNYSSELNVNALLLGDSALYLCASSFWLADEQYFGPGTRLTVT.

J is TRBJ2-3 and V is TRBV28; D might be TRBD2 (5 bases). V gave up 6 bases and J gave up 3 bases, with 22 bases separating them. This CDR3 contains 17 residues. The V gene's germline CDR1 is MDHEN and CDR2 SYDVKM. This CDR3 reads CASRQQRTAVGTDTQYF. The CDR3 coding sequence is TGTGCCAGCAGACAACAACGGACTGCAGTTGGGACAGATACGCAGTATTTT. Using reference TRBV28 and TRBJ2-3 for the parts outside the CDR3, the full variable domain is DVKVTQSSRYLVKRTGEKVFLECVQDMDHENMFWYRQDPGLGLRLIYFSYDVKMKEKGDIPEGYSVSREKKERFSLILESASTNQTSMYLCASRQQRTAVGTDTQYFGPGTRLTVL.

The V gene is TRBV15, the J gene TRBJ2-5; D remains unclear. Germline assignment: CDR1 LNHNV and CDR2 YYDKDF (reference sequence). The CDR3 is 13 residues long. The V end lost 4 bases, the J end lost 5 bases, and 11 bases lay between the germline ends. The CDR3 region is CATSMGIWETQYF. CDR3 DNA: TGTGCCACCAGCATGGGGATTTGGGAGACCCAGTACTTC.

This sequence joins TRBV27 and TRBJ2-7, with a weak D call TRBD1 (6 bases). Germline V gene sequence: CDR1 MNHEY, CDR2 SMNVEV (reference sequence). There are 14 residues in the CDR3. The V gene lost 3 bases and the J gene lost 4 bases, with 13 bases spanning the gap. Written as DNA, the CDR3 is TGTGCCAGCAGTTTTGGGCAGGGGCTATACGAGCAGTACTTC. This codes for CASSFGQGLYEQYF.

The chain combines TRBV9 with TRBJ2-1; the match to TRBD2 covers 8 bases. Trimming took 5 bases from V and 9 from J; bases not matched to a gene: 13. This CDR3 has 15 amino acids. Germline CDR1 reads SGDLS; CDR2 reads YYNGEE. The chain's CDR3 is CASSHGLAVAGEQFF. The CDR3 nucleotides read TGTGCCAGCAGTCACGGACTAGCTGTGGCAGGTGAGCAGTTCTTC.

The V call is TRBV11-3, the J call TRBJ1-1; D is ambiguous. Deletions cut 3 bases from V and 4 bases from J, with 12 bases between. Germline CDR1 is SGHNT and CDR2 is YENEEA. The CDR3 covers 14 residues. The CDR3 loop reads CASSLNGLGTEAFF. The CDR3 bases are TGTGCCAGCAGCTTGAACGGGTTGGGCACTGAAGCTTTCTTT.

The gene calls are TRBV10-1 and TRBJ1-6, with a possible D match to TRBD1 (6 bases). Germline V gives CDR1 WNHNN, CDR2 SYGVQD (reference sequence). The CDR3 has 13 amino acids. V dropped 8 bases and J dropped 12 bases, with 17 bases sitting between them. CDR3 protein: CASPVDSLEPLHF. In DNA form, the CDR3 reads TGCGCCAGCCCCGTGGACAGTCTGGAACCCCTCCACTTT.

CDR3 region: CASSYDSDRERDGYTF. In DNA, the CDR3 is TGCGCCAGCAGCTACGACTCAGACAGGGAGAGGGATGGCTACACCTTC. The chain uses TRBV4-3 and TRBJ1-2, with 7 nucleotides matching TRBD1. The germline V gene encodes CDR1 LGHNA and CDR2 YSLEER. This CDR3 region has 16 residues. With V trimmed by 5 bases and J by 6 bases, 15 bases remained unmatched.

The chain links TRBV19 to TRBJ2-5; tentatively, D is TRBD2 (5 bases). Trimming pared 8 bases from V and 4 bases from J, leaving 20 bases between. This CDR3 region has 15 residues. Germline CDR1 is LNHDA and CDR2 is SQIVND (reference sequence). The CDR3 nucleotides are TGTGCCAGTTCCGAGTCAACTGCGGGCGGAGAGACCCAGTACTTC. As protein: CASSESTAGGETQYF.

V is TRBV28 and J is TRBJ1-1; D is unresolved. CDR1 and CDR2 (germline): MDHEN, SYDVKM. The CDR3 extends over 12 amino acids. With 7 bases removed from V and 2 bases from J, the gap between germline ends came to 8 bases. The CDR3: CASNSLNTEAFF. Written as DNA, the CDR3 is TGTGCCAGCAACAGCCTAAACACTGAAGCTTTCTTT.

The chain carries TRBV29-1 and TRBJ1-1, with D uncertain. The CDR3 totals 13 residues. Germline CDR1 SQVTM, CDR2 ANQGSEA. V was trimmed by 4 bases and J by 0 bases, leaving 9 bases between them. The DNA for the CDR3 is TGCAGCGTTGCCCGACGGTTGAACACTGAAGCTTTCTTT. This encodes CSVARRLNTEAFF.

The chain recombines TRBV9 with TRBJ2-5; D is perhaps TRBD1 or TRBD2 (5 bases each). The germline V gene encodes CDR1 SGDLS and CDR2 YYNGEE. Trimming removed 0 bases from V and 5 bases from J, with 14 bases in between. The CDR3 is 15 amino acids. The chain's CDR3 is CASSVVQGPQETQYF. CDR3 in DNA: TGTGCCAGCAGCGTAGTTCAGGGACCCCAGGAGACCCAGTACTTC. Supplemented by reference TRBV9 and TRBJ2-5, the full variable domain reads DSGVTQTPKHLITATGQRVTLRCSPRSGDLSVYWYQQSLDQGLQFLIQYYNGEERAKGNILERFSAQQFPDLHSELNLSSLELGDSALYFCASSVVQGPQETQYFGPGTRLLVL.

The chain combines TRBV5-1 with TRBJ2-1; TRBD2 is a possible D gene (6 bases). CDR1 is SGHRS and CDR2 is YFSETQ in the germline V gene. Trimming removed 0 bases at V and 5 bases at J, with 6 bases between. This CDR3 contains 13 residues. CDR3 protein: CASSLGGDNEQFF. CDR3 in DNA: TGCGCCAGCAGCTTGGGGGGGGACAATGAGCAGTTCTTC. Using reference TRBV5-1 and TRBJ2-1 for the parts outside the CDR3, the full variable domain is KAGVTQTPRYLIKTRGQQVTLSCSPISGHRSVSWYQQTPGQGLQFLFEYFSETQRNKGNFPGRFSGRQFSNSRSEMNVSTLELGDSALYLCASSLGGDNEQFFGPGTRLTVL.

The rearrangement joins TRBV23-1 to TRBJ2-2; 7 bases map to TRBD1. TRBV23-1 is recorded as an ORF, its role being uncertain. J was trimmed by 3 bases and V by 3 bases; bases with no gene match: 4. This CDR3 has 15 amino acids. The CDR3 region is CASSQTGTDTGELFF. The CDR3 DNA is TGCGCCAGCAGTCAGACAGGGACGGACACCGGGGAGCTGTTTTTT.